A selection of T cell receptor beta chains follows, all from one sample in a study of beta chain features in type 1 diabetes. The method was immunoSEQ multiplex PCR; TCRdb's version includes in-frame clones alone and lacks a portion of them. The table records more than 300,000 clones, approximately 16% of them present only once. The material sequenced was naive CD4+ T cells from blood. Every receptor here comes from a woman between 18 and 29 years old in good health. CDR3s include the opening cysteine and the closing phenylalanine or tryptophan. A D gene is named only where the DNA matches it firmly. The size of a clone is reported for some rows only, either as once, few or many, or as a class for expanded clones.

D: TRBD1
V: TRBV7-2
size: -
J: TRBJ2-2
CDR3: CASSFDRGVSTGELFF
DNA: TGTGCCAGCAGCTTTGACAGGGGAGTCAGCACCGGGGAGCTGTTTTTT

D: TRBD1
V: TRBV30
size: -
J: TRBJ1-1
CDR3: CARDRGNTEAFF
DNA: TGTGCCCGTGACAGGGGGAACACTGAAGCTTTCTTT

D: TRBD2
V: TRBV4-3
size: -
J: TRBJ2-4
CDR3: CASSQEGLAGDAKNIQYF
DNA: TGCGCCAGCAGCCAAGAAGGACTAGCGGGAGATGCCAAAAACATTCAGTACTTC

D: -
V: TRBV4-2
size: few
J: TRBJ1-2
CDR3: CASSQEGQGFYGYTF
DNA: TGTGCCAGCAGCCAAGAAGGGCAGGGATTCTATGGCTACACCTTC

D: -
V: TRBV6-4
size: -
J: TRBJ2-7
CDR3: CASSPTLGYEQYF
DNA: TGTGCCAGCAGCCCTACACTAGGCTACGAGCAGTACTTC

D: -
V: TRBV30
size: few
J: TRBJ1-1
CDR3: CAWSVNTPEAFF
DNA: TGTGCCTGGAGTGTAAATACACCTGAAGCTTTCTTT

D: TRBD2
V: TRBV18
size: -
J: TRBJ2-7
CDR3: CASSPVTSGSIVGSQYF
DNA: TGTGCCAGCTCACCCGTTACTAGCGGGAGTATTGTGGGGAGTCAGTACTTC

D: -
V: TRBV30
size: few
J: TRBJ2-7
CDR3: CAWRAWEKTYEQYF
DNA: TGTGCCTGGAGAGCTTGGGAGAAAACCTACGAGCAGTACTTC

D: TRBD1
V: TRBV7-9
size: -
J: TRBJ1-1
CDR3: CASSLTGVSEAFF
DNA: TGTGCCAGCAGTCTAACAGGGGTATCTGAAGCTTTCTTT

D: -
V: TRBV28
size: -
J: TRBJ1-5
CDR3: CASRPTGGGQPQHF
DNA: TGTGCCAGCAGGCCTACAGGTGGCGGTCAGCCCCAGCATTTT

D: TRBD1
V: TRBV18
size: -
J: TRBJ2-3
CDR3: CASSPRQGASTDTQYF
DNA: TGTGCCAGCTCACCACGACAGGGGGCTAGCACAGATACGCAGTATTTT

D: TRBD1
V: TRBV7-2
size: few
J: TRBJ2-7
CDR3: CASSRTGNEQYF
DNA: TGTGCCAGCAGCCGGACAGGGAACGAGCAGTACTTC

D: -
V: TRBV28
size: -
J: TRBJ1-4
CDR3: CASSLWTTGKNEKLFF
DNA: TGTGCCAGCAGTTTATGGACGACAGGAAAGAATGAAAAACTGTTTTTT

D: TRBD2
V: TRBV5-1
size: few
J: TRBJ2-7
CDR3: CASSFSGGSSYEQYF
DNA: TGCGCCAGCAGTTTTAGCGGGGGAAGCTCCTACGAGCAGTACTTC

D: -
V: TRBV2
size: -
J: TRBJ2-7
CDR3: CASSEAGTPFIYEQYF
DNA: TGTGCCAGCAGTGAAGCTGGGACTCCCTTTATCTACGAGCAGTACTTC

D: -
V: TRBV28
size: -
J: TRBJ2-3
CDR3: CASSGGVISTDTQYF
DNA: TGTGCCAGCAGTGGAGGGGTTATCAGCACAGATACGCAGTATTTT

D: TRBD2
V: TRBV28
size: few
J: TRBJ2-1
CDR3: CASSDSGINEQFF
DNA: TGTGCCAGCAGTGATAGCGGGATCAATGAGCAGTTCTTC

D: TRBD1
V: TRBV11-1
size: -
J: TRBJ1-2
CDR3: CASSPDRDRSGYTF
DNA: TGTGCCAGCAGCCCGGACAGGGATCGCTCTGGCTACACCTTC

D: TRBD1
V: TRBV9
size: few
J: TRBJ2-3
CDR3: CASSSHWTGGNRDTQYF
DNA: TGTGCCAGCAGCTCCCACTGGACAGGGGGCAACAGAGATACGCAGTATTTT

D: TRBD1
V: TRBV27
size: -
J: TRBJ2-7
CDR3: CASSKSGTGTHEQYF
DNA: TGTGCCAGCAGTAAATCCGGGACAGGGACCCACGAGCAGTACTTC

D: TRBD2
V: TRBV9
size: -
J: TRBJ2-1
CDR3: CASSTGTSANNEQFF
DNA: TGTGCCAGCAGTACCGGGACTAGCGCTAACAATGAGCAGTTCTTC

D: TRBD1
V: TRBV9
size: -
J: TRBJ2-5
CDR3: CASSVGGRGETQYF
DNA: TGTGCCAGCAGCGTAGGGGGCAGGGGGGAGACCCAGTACTTC

D: -
V: TRBV29-1
size: few
J: TRBJ1-1
CDR3: CSVETHLNTEAFF
DNA: TGCAGCGTTGAAACACATCTGAACACTGAAGCTTTCTTT

D: TRBD2
V: TRBV2
size: few
J: TRBJ2-3
CDR3: CASSRSSGVTDTQYF
DNA: TGTGCCAGCAGTAGGTCTAGCGGAGTCACAGATACGCAGTATTTT

D: -
V: TRBV30
size: few
J: TRBJ1-3
CDR3: CAWSSGGNTIYF
DNA: TGTGCCTGGAGTTCAGGTGGAAACACCATATATTTT

D: TRBD2
V: TRBV2
size: few
J: TRBJ2-1
CDR3: CASSELGLAGVDEFF
DNA: TGTGCCAGCAGTGAATTGGGACTAGCGGGAGTCGATGAGTTCTTC

D: TRBD2
V: TRBV28
size: few
J: TRBJ2-2
CDR3: CASSPALAGSGELFF
DNA: TGTGCCAGCAGTCCCGCCCTAGCGGGATCCGGGGAGCTGTTTTTT

D: TRBD2
V: TRBV7-9
size: -
J: TRBJ2-3
CDR3: CASSPPGLAGARADTQYF
DNA: TGTGCCAGCAGCCCCCCCGGCCTAGCGGGGGCAAGGGCAGATACGCAGTATTTT

D: -
V: TRBV5-6
size: -
J: TRBJ1-2
CDR3: CASSLLAVNYGYTF
DNA: TGTGCCAGCAGCTTGCTGGCGGTTAACTATGGCTACACCTTC

D: -
V: TRBV28
size: few
J: TRBJ2-7
CDR3: CASSHLSAYEQYF
DNA: TGTGCCAGCAGCCACCTATCCGCCTACGAGCAGTACTTC

D: -
V: TRBV9
size: -
J: TRBJ2-7
CDR3: CASSPTTGTRSYEQYF
DNA: TGTGCCAGCAGCCCGACGACCGGGACTCGTTCCTACGAGCAGTACTTC

D: -
V: TRBV5-1
size: few
J: TRBJ2-1
CDR3: CASSTYDGSSYNEQFF
DNA: TGCGCCAGCAGCACCTACGACGGGAGCTCCTACAATGAGCAGTTCTTC

D: TRBD2
V: TRBV9
size: -
J: TRBJ2-7
CDR3: CASSAAPTSGSDEQYF
DNA: TGTGCCAGCAGCGCCGCTCCGACTAGCGGGAGTGACGAGCAGTACTTC

D: TRBD1
V: TRBV5-6
size: few
J: TRBJ1-4
CDR3: CASSPQGPTNEKLFF
DNA: TGTGCCAGCAGCCCACAGGGGCCCACTAATGAAAAACTGTTTTTT

D: -
V: TRBV12-2
size: -
J: TRBJ2-7
CDR3: CASLVGVWHEQYF
DNA: TGTGCAAGTCTAGTGGGAGTTTGGCACGAGCAGTACTTC

D: TRBD2
V: TRBV5-1
size: few
J: TRBJ2-3
CDR3: CASATGGHTSTDTQYF
DNA: TGCGCCAGCGCCACGGGAGGCCATACTAGCACAGATACGCAGTATTTT

D: -
V: TRBV9
size: -
J: TRBJ1-5
CDR3: CASSGQGINQPQHF
DNA: TGTGCCAGCAGCGGGCAGGGTATAAATCAGCCCCAGCATTTT

D: TRBD1
V: TRBV27
size: few
J: TRBJ1-2
CDR3: CASSATGIDDGYTF
DNA: TGTGCCAGCAGTGCGACAGGGATCGATGATGGCTACACCTTC

D: -
V: TRBV7-2
size: few
J: TRBJ1-2
CDR3: CASSLASSGGYTF
DNA: TGTGCCAGCAGCTTAGCTTCGTCGGGGGGCTACACCTTC

D: -
V: TRBV5-1
size: few
J: TRBJ2-1
CDR3: CASSLGSFYNEQFF
DNA: TGCGCCAGCAGCTTGGGTTCATTCTACAATGAGCAGTTCTTC

D: -
V: TRBV4-2
size: -
J: TRBJ1-3
CDR3: CASSQSRSSGNTIYF
DNA: TGTGCCAGCAGCCAATCTCGTAGCTCTGGAAACACCATATATTTT

D: -
V: TRBV28
size: few
J: TRBJ1-1
CDR3: CASSPTGRTEAFF
DNA: TGTGCCAGCAGCCCTACCGGGAGGACTGAAGCTTTCTTT

D: TRBD2
V: TRBV7-2
size: few
J: TRBJ2-5
CDR3: CASAGGRGETQYF
DNA: TGTGCCAGCGCGGGGGGGAGGGGGGAGACCCAGTACTTC

D: TRBD1
V: TRBV23-1
size: few
J: TRBJ1-3
CDR3: CANMDRPDSGNTIYF
DNA: TGCGCCAACATGGACAGGCCCGACTCTGGAAACACCATATATTTT